This T cell receptor (beta chain) was captured in a study of blood T cell repertoires in COVID-19. The V gene's germline CDR1 is SGHAT and CDR2 FQNNGV. The CDR3 covers 15 residues. Deletions cut 2 bases from V and 0 bases from J, with 10 bases between. Method: immunoSEQ multiplex PCR; TCRdb's copy keeps in-frame clones and lacks some. The sample consists of 150,000 to 190,000 clones, about 86% of them appearing once. Membership in each cohort depended on participant-reported clinical history. The rearrangement joins TRBV11-2 to TRBJ1-1; no reliable D call. The sequencing sample was made of PBMCs or T cells enriched from blood (not recorded which). This receptor was taken from a man over 45 who had recovered from COVID-19. The CDR3 sequence: CASSLRPGMNTEAFF. DNA for the CDR3: TGTGCCAGCAGCTTAAGGCCAGGTATGAACACTGAAGCTTTCTTT.